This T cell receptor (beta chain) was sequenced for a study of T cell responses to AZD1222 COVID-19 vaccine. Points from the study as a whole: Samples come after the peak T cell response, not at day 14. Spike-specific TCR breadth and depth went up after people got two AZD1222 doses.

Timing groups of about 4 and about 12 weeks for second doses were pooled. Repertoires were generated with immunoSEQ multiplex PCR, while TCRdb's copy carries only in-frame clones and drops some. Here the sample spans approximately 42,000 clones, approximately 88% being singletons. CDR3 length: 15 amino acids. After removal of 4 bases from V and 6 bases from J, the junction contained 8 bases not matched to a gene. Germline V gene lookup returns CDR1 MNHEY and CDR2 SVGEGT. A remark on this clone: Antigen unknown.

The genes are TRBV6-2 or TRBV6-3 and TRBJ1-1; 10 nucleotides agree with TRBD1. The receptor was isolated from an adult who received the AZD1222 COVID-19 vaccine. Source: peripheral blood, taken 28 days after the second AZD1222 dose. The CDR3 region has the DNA TGTGCCAGCAGTTCCTCCGGGACAGGGGCTCCTGAAGCTTTCTTT. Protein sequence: CASSSSGTGAPEAFF.